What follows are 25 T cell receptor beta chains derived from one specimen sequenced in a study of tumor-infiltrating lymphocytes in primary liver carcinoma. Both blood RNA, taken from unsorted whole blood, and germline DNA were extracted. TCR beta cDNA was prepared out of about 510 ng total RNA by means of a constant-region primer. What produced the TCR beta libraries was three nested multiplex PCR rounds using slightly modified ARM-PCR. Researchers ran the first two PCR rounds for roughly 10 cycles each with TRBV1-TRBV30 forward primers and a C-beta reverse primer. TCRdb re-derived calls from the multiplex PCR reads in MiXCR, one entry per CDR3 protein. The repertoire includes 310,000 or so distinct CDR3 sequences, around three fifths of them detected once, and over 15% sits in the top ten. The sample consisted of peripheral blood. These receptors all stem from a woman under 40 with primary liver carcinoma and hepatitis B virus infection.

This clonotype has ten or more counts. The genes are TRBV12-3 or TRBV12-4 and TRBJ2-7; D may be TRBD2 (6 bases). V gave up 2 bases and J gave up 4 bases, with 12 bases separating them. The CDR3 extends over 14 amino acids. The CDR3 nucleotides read TGTGCCAGCAGTTTAAGGAGGGTGGGTTACGAGCAGTACTTC. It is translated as CASSLRRVGYEQYF.

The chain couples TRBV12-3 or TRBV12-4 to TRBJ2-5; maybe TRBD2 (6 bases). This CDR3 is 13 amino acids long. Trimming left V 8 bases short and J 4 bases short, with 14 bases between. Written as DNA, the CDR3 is TGTGCCAGCGGGGGGAGGCGTGGAGAGACCCAGTACTTC. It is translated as CASGGRRGETQYF.

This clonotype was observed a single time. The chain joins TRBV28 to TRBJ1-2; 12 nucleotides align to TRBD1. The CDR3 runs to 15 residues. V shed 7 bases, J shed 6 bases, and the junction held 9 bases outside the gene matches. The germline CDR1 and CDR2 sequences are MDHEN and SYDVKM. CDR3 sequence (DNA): TGTGCCAGCAACTTCTGGGACAGGGGGCTGAATGGCTACACCTTC. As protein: CASNFWDRGLNGYTF.

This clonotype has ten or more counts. The CDR3 coding sequence is TGTGCCAGCAGCTTTAGACTAGCGGGACAAGAGACCCAGTACTTC. It translates to CASSFRLAGQETQYF. The V and J genes are TRBV11-1 and TRBJ2-5, with 11 bases aligning to TRBD2. Per the germline V gene, CDR1 is SGHAT and CDR2 is FQDESV (reference sequence). The CDR3 is 15 amino acids. With V trimmed by 3 bases and J by 2 bases, 2 bases remained unmatched. The whole variable domain, remainder taken from reference TRBV11-1 and TRBJ2-5, is EAEVAQSPRYKITEKSQAVAFWCDPISGHATLYWYRQILGQGPELLVQFQDESVVDDSQLPKDRFSAERLKGVDSTLKIQPAELGDSAMYLCASSFRLAGQETQYFGPGTRLLVL.

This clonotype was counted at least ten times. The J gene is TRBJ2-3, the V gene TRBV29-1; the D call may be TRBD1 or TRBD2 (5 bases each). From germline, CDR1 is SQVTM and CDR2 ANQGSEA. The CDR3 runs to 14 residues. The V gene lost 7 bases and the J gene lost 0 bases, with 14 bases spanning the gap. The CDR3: CSGTLWDSTDTQYF. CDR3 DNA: TGCAGCGGGACCCTCTGGGACAGCACAGATACGCAGTATTTT.

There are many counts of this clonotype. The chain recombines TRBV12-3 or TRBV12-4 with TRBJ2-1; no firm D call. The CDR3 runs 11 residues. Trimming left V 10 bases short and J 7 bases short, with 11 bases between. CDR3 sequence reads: CATTTNNEQFF. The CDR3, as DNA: TGTGCCACCACTACAAATAATGAGCAGTTCTTC.

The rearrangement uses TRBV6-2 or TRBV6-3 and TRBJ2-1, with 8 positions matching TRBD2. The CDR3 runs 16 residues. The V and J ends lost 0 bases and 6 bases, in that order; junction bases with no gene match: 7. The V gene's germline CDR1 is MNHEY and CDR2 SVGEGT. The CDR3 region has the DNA TGTGCCAGCAGTTACTCGAAAGCGGGGGCCCCCAATGAGCAGTTCTTC. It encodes CASSYSKAGAPNEQFF.

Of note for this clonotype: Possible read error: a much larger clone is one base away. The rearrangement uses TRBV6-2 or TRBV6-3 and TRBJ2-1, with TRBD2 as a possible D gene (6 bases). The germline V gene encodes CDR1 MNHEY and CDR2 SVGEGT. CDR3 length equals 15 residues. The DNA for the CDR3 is TGTACCAGCATGTCTAGCGCCCGAGGTTGGAATGAGCAGTTCTTC. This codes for CTSMSSARGWNEQFF.

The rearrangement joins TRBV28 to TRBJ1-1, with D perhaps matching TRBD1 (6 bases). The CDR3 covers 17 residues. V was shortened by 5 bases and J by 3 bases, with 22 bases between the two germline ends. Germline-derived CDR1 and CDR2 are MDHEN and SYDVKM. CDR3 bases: TGTGCCAGCAGTAGTGTCCCAGGGACACTCACAGACACTGAAGCTTTCTTT. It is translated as CASSSVPGTLTDTEAFF.

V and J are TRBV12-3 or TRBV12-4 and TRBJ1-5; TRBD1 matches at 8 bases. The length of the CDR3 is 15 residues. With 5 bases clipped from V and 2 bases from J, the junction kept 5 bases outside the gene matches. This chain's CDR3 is CASSRTGFGNQPQHF. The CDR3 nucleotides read TGTGCCAGCAGTCGGACAGGGTTTGGCAATCAGCCCCAGCATTTT.

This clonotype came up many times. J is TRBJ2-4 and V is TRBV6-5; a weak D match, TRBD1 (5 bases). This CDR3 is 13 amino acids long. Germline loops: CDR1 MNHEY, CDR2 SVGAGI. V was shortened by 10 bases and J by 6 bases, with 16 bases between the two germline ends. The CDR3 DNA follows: TGTGCCACTAGTAGGGGCCTGAGAAACATTCAGTACTTC. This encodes CATSRGLRNIQYF.

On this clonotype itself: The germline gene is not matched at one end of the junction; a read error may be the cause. For the CDR3, the DNA is TGCGCCAGTAGCCCTCTAGCGGGAGTGGGTTACGATCAGTACTTC. This gives the protein CASSPLAGVGYDQYF. V gene TRBV4-3 combines with J gene TRBJ2-7, with TRBD2 matching 10 bases. Per germline, CDR1 LGHNA and CDR2 YSLEER. The CDR3 loop spans 15 amino acids.

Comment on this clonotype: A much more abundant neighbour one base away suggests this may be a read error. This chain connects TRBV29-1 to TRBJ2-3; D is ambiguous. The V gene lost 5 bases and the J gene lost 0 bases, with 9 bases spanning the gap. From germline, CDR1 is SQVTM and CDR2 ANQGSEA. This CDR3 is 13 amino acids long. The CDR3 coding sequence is TGCAGCGTTAGGCAGACTAGCACAGATACGCAGTATTTT. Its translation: CSVRQTSTDTQYF.

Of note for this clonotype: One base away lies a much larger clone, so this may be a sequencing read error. The CDR3 here is CASNPHTRAQNEQFF. The CDR3 nucleotides read TGCGCCAGCAACCCTCATACGCGGGCCCAGAATGAGCAGTTCTTC. The genes are TRBV4-1 and TRBJ2-1; a possible D gene is TRBD2 (5 bases). The CDR3 length is 15 residues. Germline lookup yields CDR1 MGHRA and CDR2 YSYEKL. V was pared by 7 bases and J by 7 bases, with 20 bases between.

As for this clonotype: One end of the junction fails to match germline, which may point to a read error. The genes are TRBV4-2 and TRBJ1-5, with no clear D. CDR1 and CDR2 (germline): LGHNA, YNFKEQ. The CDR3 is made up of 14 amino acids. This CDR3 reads CAGSQFSEYQPQHF. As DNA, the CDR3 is TGTGCCGGCAGCCAATTCTCAGAGTACCAGCCCCAGCATTTT.

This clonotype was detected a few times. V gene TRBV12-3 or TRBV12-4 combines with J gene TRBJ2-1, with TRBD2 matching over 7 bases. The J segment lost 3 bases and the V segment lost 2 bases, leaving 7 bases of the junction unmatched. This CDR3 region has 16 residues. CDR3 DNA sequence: TGTGCCAGCAGTTTAAAGTCTAGCGGCCTCTACAATGAGCAGTTCTTC. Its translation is CASSLKSSGLYNEQFF.

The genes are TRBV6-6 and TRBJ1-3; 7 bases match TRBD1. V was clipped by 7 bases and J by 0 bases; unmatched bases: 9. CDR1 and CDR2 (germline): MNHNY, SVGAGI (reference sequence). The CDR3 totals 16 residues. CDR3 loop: CASTDRVSLSGNTIYF. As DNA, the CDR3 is TGTGCCAGCACCGACAGGGTCTCCCTCTCTGGAAACACCATATATTTT.

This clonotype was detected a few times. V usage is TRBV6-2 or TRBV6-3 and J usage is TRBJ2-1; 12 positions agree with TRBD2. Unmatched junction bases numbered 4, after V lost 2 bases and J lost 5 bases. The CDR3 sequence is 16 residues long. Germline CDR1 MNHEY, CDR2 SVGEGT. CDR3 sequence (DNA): TGTGCCAGCAGTTACGGTCTAGCGGGAGGGGACAATGAGCAGTTCTTC. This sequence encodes CASSYGLAGGDNEQFF.

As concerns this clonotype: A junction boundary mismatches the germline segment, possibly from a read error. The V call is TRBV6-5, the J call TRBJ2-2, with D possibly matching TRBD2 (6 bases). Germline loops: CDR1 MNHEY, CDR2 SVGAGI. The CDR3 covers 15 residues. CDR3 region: CASTVGLSNTGELFF. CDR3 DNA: TGTGCCAGCACAGTTGGACTATCGAACACTGGGGAGCTGTTTTTT.

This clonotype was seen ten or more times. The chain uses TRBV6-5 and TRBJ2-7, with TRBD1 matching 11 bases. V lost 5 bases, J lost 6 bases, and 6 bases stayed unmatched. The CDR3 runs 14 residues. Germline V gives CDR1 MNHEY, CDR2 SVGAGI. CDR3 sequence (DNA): TGTGCCAGCAGTACCCCGGGACAGGGGGGCGAGCAGTACTTC. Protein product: CASSTPGQGGEQYF.

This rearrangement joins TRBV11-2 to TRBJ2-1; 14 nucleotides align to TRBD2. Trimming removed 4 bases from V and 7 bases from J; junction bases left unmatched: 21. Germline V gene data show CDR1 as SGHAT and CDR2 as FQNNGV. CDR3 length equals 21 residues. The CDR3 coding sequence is TGTGCCAGCAGCTCTACCTGGGTGGGACTAGCGGGAGAGGGCGCGAAGAATGAGCAGTTCTTC. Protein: CASSSTWVGLAGEGAKNEQFF.

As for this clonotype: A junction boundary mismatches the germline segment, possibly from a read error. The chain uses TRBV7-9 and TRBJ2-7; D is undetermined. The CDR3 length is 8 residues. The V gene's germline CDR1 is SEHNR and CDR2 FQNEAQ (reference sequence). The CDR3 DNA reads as TGTCCCAGCGACGAGCAGTACTTC. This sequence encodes CPSDEQYF.

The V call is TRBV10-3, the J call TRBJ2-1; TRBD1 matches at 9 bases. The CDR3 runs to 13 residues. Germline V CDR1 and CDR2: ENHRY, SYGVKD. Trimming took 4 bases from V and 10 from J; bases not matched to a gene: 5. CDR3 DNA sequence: TGTGCCATCAGTGGGGACAGGGTTCGCGAGCAGTTCTTC. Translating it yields CAISGDRVREQFF.

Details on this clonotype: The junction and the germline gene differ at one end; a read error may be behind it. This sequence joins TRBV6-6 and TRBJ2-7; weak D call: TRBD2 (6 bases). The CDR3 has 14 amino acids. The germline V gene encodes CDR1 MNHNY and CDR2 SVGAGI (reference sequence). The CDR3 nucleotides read TGTGCCAGCAGCCGCGACCAAGGAGGGCGCGAGCACTACTTC. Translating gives CASSRDQGGREHYF.

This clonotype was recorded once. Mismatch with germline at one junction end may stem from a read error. For the CDR3, the DNA is TGTGCTAGCAGCCCGACTCTGGGTGGGAGGACAACTTACGAGCAGTACTTC. Protein product: CASSPTLGGRTTYEQYF. This rearrangement joins TRBV11-2 to TRBJ2-7; TRBD2 is a possible D gene (6 bases). Germline V CDR1 and CDR2: SGHAT, FQNNGV. The CDR3 runs to 17 residues.